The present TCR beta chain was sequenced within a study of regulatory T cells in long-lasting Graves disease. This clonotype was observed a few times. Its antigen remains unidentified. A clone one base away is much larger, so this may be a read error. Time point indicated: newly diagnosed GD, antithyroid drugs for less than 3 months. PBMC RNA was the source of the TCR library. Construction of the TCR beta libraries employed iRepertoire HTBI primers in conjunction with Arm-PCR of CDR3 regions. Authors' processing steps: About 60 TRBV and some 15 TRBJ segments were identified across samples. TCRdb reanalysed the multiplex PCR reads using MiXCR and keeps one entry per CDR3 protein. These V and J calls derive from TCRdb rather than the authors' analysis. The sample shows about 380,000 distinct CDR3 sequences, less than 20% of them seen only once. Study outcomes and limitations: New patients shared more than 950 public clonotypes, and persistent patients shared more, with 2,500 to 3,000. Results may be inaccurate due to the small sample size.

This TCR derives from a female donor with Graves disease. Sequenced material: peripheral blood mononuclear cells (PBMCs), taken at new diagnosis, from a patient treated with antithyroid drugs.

The CDR3 DNA reads as TGTGCCAGCAGTCGGAAAGCAAGCGGAGGAACCGGGGAGCCGTTTTTT. The encoded protein is CASSRKASGGTGEPFF. This chain joins TRBV2 and TRBJ2-2; tentatively, D is TRBD2 (5 bases). The CDR3 runs to 16 residues. CDR1 and CDR2 (germline): SNHLY, FYNNEI.